This T cell receptor (beta chain) was captured by sequencing in a study of CD8+CD57+ T cells in acquired aplastic anemia. Study-wide context: Sorted CD4+ and CD8+ cells gave a mean 3.2 ug DNA, range roughly 0.18 to 30 ug.

Selection for sequencing was limited to patients who had shown CD8+CD57+ cell expansion by flow cytometry. Severe acquired aplastic anemia was present in every patient. Study-wide results and limits: Patients and controls were found to share roughly 31 CD8+ CDR3 sequences.

The trim removed 5 bases at V and 3 bases at J, leaving 2 bases unmatched. CDR3 length: 13 amino acids. The use of genomic DNA as template underpinned the TCR beta VDJ and CDR3 profiling. TCRdb independently ran MiXCR on the reads; one entry per CDR3 protein. In the table there are roughly 150,000 distinct CDR3 sequences, 45% to 55% of which are singletons. The sample holds many counts of this clonotype. Its antigen is currently unknown. The source is a human donor with aplastic anemia. Input material: sorted CD4+, CD8+, or CD8+CD57+ T cells (not recorded which) from PBMCs. V and J are TRBV12-3 or TRBV12-4 and TRBJ2-7, with 9 bases fitting TRBD1. The CDR3 spells CASSRQGGYEQYF. The CDR3 DNA is TGTGCCAGCAGTCGACAGGGGGGCTACGAGCAGTACTTC.